The clone carrying this T cell receptor beta chain was recorded many times. This specimen belongs to a study of molecular identifiers for immune sequencing clone quantification. MiXCR was run by TCRdb on the PCR reads, yielding one entry per CDR3 protein. The sample records 300,000 to 400,000 distinct CDR3 sequences, 20% to 25% being singletons. The CDR3 covers 12 residues. Trimming took off 5 bases at V and 4 bases at J, with 9 bases between the two ends. The germline V gene has CDR1 SEHNR and CDR2 FQNEAQ (reference sequence). CD8+CD4-CCR7+CD45RA+ sorting gave the naive CD8 T cells. Sequenced input: naive CD8+ T cells from blood, with Jurkat cell RNA spiked in. Subset here: FACS-sorted CD8+CD4-CCR7+CD45RA+ naive T cells. This clonotype was obtained from a human donor in good health. Some libraries in this study had Jurkat cell RNA spiked in. The chain is built from TRBV7-9 and TRBJ2-7; no clear D. The CDR3 region is CASSPSVYEQYF. CDR3 coding DNA: TGTGCCAGCAGCCCAAGCGTTTACGAGCAGTACTTC.